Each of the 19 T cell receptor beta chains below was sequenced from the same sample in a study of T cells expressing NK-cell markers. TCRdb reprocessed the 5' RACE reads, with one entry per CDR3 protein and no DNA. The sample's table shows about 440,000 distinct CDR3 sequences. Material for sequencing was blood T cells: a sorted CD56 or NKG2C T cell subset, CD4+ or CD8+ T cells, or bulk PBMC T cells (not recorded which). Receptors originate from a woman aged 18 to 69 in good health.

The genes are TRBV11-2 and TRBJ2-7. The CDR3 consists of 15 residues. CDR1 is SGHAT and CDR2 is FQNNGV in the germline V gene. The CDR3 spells CASSLGSAVVYEQYF.

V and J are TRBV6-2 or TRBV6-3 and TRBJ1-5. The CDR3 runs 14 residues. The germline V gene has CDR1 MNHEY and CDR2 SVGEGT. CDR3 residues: CASSYGSENQPQHF.

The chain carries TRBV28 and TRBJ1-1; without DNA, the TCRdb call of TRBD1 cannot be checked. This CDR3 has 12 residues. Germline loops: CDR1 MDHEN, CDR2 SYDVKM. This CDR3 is CASGKGAPEAFF. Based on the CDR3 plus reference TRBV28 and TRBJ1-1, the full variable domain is DVKVTQSSRYLVKRTGEKVFLECVQDMDHENMFWYRQDPGLGLRLIYFSYDVKMKEKGDIPEGYSVSREKKERFSLILESASTNQTSMYLCASGKGAPEAFFGQGTRLTVV.

The CDR3 region is CASSQLSQAAGYTF. V and J are TRBV4-1 and TRBJ1-2; no DNA is available, so the TRBD1 call from TCRdb remains unchecked. Germline values: CDR1 MGHRA, CDR2 YSYEKL. The CDR3 contains 14 residues.

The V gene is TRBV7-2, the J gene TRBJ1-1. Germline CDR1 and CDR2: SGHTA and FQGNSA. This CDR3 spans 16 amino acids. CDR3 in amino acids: CASSLTPTGRGTEAFF.

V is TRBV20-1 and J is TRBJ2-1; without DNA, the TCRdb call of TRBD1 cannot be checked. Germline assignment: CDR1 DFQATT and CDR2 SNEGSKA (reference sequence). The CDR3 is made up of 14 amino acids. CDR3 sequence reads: CSALGGGSYNEQFF.

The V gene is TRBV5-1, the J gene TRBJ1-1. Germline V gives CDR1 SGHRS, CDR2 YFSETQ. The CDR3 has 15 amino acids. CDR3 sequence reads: CASSLEARMNTEAFF.

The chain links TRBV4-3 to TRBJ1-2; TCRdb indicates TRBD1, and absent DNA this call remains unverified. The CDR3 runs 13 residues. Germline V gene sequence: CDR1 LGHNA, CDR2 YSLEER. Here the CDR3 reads CASSSRTGLGYTF.

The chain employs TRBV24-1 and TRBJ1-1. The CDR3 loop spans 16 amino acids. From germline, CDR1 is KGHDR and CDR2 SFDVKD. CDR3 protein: CATSGGELTLGTEAFF.

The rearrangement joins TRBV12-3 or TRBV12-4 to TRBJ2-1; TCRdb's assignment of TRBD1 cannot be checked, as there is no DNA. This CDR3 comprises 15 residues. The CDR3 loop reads CASSFLSFRDNEQFF.

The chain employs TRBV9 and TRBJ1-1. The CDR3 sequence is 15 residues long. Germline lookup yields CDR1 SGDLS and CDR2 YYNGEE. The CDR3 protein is CASSHDPLMNTEAFF.

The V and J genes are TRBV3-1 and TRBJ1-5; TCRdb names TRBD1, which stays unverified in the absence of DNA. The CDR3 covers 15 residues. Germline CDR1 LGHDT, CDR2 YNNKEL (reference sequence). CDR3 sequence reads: CASSQRPGSGQPQHF.

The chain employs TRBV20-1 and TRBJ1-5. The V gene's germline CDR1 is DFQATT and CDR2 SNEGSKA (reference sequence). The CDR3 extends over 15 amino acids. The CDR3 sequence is CSALKAGRGNQPQHF.

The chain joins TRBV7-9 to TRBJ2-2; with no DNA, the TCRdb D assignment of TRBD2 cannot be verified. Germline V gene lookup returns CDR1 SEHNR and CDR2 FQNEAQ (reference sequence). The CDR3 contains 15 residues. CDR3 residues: CASSPGTRVTGELFF.

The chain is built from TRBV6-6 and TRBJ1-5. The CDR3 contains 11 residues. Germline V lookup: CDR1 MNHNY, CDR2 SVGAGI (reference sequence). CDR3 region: CASSYDQPQHF.

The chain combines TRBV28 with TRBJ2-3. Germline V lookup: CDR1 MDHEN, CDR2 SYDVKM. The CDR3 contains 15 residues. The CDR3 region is CASSLRLEGTDTQYF.

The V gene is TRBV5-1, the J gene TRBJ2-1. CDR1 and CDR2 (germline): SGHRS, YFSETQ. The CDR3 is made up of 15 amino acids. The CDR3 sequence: CASSLAGVTYNEQFF. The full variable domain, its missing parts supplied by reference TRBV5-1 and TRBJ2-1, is KAGVTQTPRYLIKTRGQQVTLSCSPISGHRSVSWYQQTPGQGLQFLFEYFSETQRNKGNFPGRFSGRQFSNSRSEMNVSTLELGDSALYLCASSLAGVTYNEQFFGPGTRLTVL.

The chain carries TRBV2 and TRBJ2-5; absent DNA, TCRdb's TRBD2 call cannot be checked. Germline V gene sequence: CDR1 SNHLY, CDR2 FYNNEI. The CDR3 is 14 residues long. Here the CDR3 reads CASRARTSLGTQYF.

The CDR3 reads CASTQNYGYTF. V and J are TRBV28 and TRBJ1-2. The CDR3 contains 11 residues. CDR1 is MDHEN, CDR2 SYDVKM, per germline.